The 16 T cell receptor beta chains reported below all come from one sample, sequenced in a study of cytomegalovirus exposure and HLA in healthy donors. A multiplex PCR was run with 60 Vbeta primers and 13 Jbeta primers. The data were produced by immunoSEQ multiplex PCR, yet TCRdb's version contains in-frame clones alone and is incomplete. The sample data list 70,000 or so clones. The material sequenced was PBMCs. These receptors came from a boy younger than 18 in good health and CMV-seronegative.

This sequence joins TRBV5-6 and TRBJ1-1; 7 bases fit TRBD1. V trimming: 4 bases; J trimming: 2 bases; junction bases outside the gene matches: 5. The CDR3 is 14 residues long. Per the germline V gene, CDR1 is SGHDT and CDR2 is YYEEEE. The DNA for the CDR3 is TGTGCCAGCAGCCTAGGGGGCTTTAACACTGAAGCTTTCTTT. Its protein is CASSLGGFNTEAFF.

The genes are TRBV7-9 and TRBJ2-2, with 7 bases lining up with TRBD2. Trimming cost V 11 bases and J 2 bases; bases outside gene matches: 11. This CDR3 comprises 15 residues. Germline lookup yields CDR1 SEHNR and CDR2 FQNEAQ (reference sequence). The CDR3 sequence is CARNGGRGNTGELFF. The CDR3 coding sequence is TGTGCCCGTAATGGCGGGAGAGGTAACACCGGGGAGCTGTTTTTT.

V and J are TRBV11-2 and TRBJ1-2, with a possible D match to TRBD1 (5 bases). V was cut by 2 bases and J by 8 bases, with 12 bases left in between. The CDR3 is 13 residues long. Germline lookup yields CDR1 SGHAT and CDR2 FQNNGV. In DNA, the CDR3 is TGTGCCAGCAGCTTACGGGGGTCTGGCGGCTACACCTTC. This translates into CASSLRGSGGYTF.

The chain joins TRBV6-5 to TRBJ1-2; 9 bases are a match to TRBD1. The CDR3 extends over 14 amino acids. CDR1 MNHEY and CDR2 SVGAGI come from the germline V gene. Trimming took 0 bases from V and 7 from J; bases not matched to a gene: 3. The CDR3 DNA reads TGTGCCAGCAGTTACTCGGGACAGGGCCGTGGCTACACCTTC. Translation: CASSYSGQGRGYTF.

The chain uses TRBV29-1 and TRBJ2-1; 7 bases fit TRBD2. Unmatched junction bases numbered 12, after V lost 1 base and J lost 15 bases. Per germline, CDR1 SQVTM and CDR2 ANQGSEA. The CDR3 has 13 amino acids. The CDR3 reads CSVEAPLAGAWFF. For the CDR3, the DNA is TGCAGCGTTGAAGCCCCCTTGGCGGGAGCTTGGTTCTTC.

The CDR3 region is CASSWGGDEQFF. CDR3 nucleotide sequence: TGCGCCAGCAGCTGGGGAGGGGATGAGCAGTTCTTC. The chain combines TRBV5-1 with TRBJ2-1; 7 bases map to TRBD2. Germline V lookup: CDR1 SGHRS, CDR2 YFSETQ. CDR3 length equals 12 residues. V was pared by 3 bases and J by 8 bases, with 2 bases of the junction left unmatched.

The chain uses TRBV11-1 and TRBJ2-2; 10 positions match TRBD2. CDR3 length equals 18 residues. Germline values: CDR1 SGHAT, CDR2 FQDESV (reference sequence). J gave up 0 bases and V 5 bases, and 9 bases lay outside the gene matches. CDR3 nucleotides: TGTGCCAGCAGCCCCTGGACTAGCGGACGCTCGAACACCGGGGAGCTGTTTTTT. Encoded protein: CASSPWTSGRSNTGELFF.

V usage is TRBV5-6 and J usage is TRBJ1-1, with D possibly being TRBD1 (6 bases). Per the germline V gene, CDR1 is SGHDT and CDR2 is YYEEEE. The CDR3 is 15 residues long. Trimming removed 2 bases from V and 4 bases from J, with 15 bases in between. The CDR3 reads CASSLPHRVGTEAFF. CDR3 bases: TGTGCCAGCAGCTTACCTCACAGGGTTGGCACTGAAGCTTTCTTT.

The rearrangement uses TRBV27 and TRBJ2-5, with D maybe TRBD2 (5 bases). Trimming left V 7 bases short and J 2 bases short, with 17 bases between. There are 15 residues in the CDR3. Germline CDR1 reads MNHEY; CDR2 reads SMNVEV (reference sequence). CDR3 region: CASNTRESLQETQYF. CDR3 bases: TGTGCCAGCAATACGAGGGAAAGCCTACAAGAGACCCAGTACTTC.

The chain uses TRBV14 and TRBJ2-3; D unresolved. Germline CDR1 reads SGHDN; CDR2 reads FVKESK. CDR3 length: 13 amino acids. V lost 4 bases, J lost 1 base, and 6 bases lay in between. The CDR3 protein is CASSPLGTDTQYF. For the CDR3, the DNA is TGTGCCAGCAGCCCGCTAGGCACAGATACGCAGTATTTT.

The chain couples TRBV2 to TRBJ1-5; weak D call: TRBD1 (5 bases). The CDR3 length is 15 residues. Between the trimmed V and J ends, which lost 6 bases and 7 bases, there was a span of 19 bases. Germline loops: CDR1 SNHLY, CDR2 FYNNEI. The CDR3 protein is CASSPRDLKNQPQHF. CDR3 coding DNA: TGTGCCAGCAGCCCGCGGGACCTAAAGAACCAGCCCCAGCATTTT.

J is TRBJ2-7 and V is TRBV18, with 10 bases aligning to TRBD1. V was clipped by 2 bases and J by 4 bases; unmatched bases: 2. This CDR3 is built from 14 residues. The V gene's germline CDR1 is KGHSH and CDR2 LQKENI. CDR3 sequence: CASSPGTGEYEQYF. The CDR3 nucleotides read TGTGCCAGCTCACCAGGGACAGGGGAATACGAGCAGTACTTC. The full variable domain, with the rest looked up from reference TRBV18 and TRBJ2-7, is NAGVMQNPRHLVRRRGQEARLRCSPMKGHSHVYWYRQLPEEGLKFMVYLQKENIIDESGMPKERFSAEFPKEGPSILRIQQVVRGDSAAYFCASSPGTGEYEQYFGPGTRLTVT.

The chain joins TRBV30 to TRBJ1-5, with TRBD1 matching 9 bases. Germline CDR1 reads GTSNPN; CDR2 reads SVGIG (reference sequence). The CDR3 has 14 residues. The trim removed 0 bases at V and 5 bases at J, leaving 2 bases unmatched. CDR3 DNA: TGTGCCTGGAGTGTCGGGACAGGGCATCAGCCCCAGCATTTT. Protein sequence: CAWSVGTGHQPQHF.

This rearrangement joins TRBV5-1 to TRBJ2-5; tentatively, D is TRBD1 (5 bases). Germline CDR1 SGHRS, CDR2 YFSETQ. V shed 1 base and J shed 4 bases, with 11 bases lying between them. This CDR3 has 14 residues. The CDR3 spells CASSLSAGLETQYF. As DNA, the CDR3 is TGCGCCAGCAGCTTGTCCGCAGGGCTAGAGACCCAGTACTTC.

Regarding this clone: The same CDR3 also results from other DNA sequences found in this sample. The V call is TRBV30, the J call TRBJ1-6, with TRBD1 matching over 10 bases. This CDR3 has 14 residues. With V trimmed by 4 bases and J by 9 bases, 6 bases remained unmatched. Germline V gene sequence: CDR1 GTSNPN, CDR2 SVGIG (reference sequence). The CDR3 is CAWISGTGVSPLHF. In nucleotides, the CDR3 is TGTGCCTGGATTTCCGGGACAGGGGTTTCACCCCTCCACTTT.

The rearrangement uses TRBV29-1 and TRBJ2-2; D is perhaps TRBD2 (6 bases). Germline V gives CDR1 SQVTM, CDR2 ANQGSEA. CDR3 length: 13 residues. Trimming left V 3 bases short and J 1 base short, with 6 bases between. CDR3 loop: CSVDGGNTGELFF. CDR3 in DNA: TGCAGCGTTGACGGGGGGAACACCGGGGAGCTGTTTTTT.